The present entry profiles one T cell receptor (beta chain) with its context. The antigen remains unidentified. The data derive from a study of monozygotic twins with inflammatory bowel disease. The CDR3 has 14 amino acids. General observations from the study: Healthy co-twins had higher TCRbeta inverse Simpson diversity than their IBD twins.

From its re-call of the 5' RACE reads, TCRdb lists each CDR3 protein once, without DNA. Its table lists fewer than 110,000 distinct CDR3 sequences. The sequence derives from a human donor with ulcerative colitis or Crohn's disease, or a healthy co-twin of an affected twin (not recorded which). The sample comprised blood. The V and J genes are TRBV12-3 or TRBV12-4 and TRBJ2-7. The CDR3 region is CASSLARDSYEQYF.